This T cell receptor (beta chain) was profiled in a study of T-cell reconstitution after alpha-beta-depleted transplantation in children. The CDR3 consists of 16 residues. V gave up 4 bases and J gave up 5 bases, with 20 bases separating them. Germline V gene sequence: CDR1 MNHEY, CDR2 SVGAGI. For TCRbeta, the library was prepared with unique molecular identifiers. TCRdb recomputed calls from the PCR reads with MiXCR, one row per CDR3 protein. The sample gives about 540,000 distinct CDR3 sequences, 15% to 20% of which show up once; over 3% is in the top ten. The chain carries TRBV6-5 and TRBJ2-5; D is possibly TRBD1 or TRBD2 (5 bases each). The specimen comprised PBMCs from the stem cell graft donor, sampled from the stem cell graft. This receptor was taken from a human donor who donated a stem cell graft to a child with acute lymphoblastic leukemia. The CDR3 loop reads CASSFSHPGAGETQYF. The CDR3 bases are TGTGCCAGCAGTTTTTCTCACCCCGGGGCTGGGGAGACCCAGTACTTC.